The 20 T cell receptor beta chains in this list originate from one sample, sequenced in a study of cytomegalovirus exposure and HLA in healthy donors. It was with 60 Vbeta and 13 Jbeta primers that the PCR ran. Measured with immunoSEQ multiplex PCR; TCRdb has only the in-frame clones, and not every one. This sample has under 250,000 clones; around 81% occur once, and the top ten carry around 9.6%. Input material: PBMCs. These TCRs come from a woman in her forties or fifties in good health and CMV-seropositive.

The CDR3 here is CASSLRYQETQYF. In nucleotides, the CDR3 is TGTGCCAGCAGTTTACGTTACCAAGAGACCCAGTACTTC. The chain links TRBV27 to TRBJ2-5; D ambiguous. Per the germline V gene, CDR1 is MNHEY and CDR2 is SMNVEV (reference sequence). The CDR3 has 13 amino acids. Between the trimmed V and J ends, which lost 2 bases and 0 bases, there was a span of 4 bases.

CDR3 sequence reads: CASSQGQSTYSPLHF. DNA of the CDR3: TGTGCCAGCAGCCAAGGACAGTCTACCTATTCACCCCTCCACTTT. The gene calls are TRBV14 and TRBJ1-6, with a tentative D call TRBD1 (5 bases). V lost 1 base and J lost 8, with 12 bases in between. This CDR3 has 15 residues. The V gene's germline CDR1 is SGHDN and CDR2 FVKESK.

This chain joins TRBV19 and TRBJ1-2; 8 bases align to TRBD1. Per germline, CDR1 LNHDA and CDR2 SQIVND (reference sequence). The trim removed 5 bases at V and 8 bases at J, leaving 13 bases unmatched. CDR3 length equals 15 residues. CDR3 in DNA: TGTGCCAGTAGTGTGTCAGAGCAGGGGGCAAGCGGCTACACCTTC. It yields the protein CASSVSEQGASGYTF.

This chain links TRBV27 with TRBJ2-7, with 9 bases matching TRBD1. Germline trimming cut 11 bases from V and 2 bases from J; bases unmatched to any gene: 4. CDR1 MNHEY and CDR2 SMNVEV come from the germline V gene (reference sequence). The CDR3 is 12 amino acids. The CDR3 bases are TGTGCCGGGGGGACAGGGCCCTACGAGCAGTACTTC. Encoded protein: CAGGTGPYEQYF.

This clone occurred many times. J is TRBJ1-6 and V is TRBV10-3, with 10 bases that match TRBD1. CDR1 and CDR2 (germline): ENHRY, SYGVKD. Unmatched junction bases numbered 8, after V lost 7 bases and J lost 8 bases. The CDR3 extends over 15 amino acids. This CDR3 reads CAIKQTGGADSPLHF. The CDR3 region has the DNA TGTGCCATCAAACAGACAGGGGGCGCGGATTCACCCCTCCACTTT.

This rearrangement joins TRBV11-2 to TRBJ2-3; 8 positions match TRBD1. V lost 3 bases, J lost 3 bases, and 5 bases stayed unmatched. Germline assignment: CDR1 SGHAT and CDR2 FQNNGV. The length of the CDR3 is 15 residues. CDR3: CASSFGTGRTDTQYF. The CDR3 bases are TGTGCCAGCAGCTTCGGGACAGGACGTACAGATACGCAGTATTTT.

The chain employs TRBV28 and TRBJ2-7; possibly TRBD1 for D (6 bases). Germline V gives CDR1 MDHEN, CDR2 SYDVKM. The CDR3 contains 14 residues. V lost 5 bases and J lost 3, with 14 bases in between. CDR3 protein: CASSPRTANYEQYF. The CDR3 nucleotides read TGTGCCAGCAGTCCGAGGACAGCGAACTACGAGCAGTACTTC. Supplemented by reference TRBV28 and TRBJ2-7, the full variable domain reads DVKVTQSSRYLVKRTGEKVFLECVQDMDHENMFWYRQDPGLGLRLIYFSYDVKMKEKGDIPEGYSVSREKKERFSLILESASTNQTSMYLCASSPRTANYEQYFGPGTRLTVT.

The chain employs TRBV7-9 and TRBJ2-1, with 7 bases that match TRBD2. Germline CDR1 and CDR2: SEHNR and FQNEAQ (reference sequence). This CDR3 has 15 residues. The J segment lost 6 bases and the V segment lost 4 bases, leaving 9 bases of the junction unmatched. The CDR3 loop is CASSWSGAGSNEQFF. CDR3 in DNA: TGTGCCAGCAGCTGGAGCGGGGCGGGGAGCAATGAGCAGTTCTTC.

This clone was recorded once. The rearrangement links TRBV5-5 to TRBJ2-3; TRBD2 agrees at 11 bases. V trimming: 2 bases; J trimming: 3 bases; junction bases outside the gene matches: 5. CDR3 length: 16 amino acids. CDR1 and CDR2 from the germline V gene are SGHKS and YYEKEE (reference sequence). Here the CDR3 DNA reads TGTGCCAGCAGCTTTTCCGGGACTAGCGGTACAGATACGCAGTATTTT. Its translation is CASSFSGTSGTDTQYF. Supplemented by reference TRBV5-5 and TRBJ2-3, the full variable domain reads DAGVTQSPTHLIKTRGQQVTLRCSPISGHKSVSWYQQVLGQGPQFIFQYYEKEERGRGNFPDRFSARQFPNYSSELNVNALLLGDSALYLCASSFSGTSGTDTQYFGPGTRLTVL.

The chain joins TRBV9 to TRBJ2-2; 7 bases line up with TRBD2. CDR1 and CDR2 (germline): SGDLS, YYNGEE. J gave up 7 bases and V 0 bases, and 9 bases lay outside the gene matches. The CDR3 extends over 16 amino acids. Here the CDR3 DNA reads TGTGCCAGCAGCGTAGTTTCGCGGGGGACGCTCGGGGAGCTGTTTTTT. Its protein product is CASSVVSRGTLGELFF.

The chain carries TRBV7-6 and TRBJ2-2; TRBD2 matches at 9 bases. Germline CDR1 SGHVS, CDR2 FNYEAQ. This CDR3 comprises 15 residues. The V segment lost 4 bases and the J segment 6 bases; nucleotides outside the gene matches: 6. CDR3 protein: CASSSQASGAGELFF. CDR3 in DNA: TGTGCCAGCAGCTCACAGGCTAGCGGGGCCGGGGAGCTGTTTTTT.

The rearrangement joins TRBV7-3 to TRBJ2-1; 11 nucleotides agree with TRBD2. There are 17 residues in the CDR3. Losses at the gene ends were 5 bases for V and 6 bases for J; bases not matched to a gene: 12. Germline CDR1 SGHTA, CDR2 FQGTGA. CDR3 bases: TGTGCCAGCAGCCCAGATACGGGACTAGCGGTAGGCAATGAGCAGTTCTTC. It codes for CASSPDTGLAVGNEQFF.

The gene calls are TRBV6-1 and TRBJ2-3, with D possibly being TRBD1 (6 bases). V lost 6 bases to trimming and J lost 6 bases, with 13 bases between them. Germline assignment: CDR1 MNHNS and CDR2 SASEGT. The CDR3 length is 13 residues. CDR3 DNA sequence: TGTGCCAGCAGGGACAGCTCGCGGGATACGCAGTATTTT. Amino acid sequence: CASRDSSRDTQYF.

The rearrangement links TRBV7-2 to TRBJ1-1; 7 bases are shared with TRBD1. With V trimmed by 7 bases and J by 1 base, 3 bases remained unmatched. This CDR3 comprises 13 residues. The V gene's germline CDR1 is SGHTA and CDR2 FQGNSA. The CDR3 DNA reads TGTGCCAGCACCCGGACAGGGAACACTGAAGCTTTCTTT. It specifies CASTRTGNTEAFF.

For the CDR3, the DNA is TGTGCCAGCAGGCAGGCAGGGGCTTACTATGGCTACACCTTC. Translated, it gives CASRQAGAYYGYTF. The chain combines TRBV6-6 with TRBJ1-2; maybe TRBD1 (6 bases). The V gene lost 6 bases and the J gene lost 3 bases, with 14 bases spanning the gap. CDR1 and CDR2 (germline): MNHNY, SVGAGI (reference sequence). This CDR3 has 14 residues.

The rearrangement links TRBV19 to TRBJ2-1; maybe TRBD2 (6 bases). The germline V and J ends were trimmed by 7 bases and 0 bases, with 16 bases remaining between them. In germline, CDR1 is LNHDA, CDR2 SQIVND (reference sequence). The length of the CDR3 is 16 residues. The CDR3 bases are TGTGCCAGTACCCCCCGCCGGGAGAGCTCCTACAATGAGCAGTTCTTC. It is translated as CASTPRRESSYNEQFF.

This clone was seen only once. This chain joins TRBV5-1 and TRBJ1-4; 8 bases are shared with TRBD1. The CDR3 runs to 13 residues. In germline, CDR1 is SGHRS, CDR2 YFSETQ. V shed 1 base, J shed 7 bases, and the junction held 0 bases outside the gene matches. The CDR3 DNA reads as TGCGCCAGCAGCTTGACAGGGGGTGAAAAACTGTTTTTT. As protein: CASSLTGGEKLFF.

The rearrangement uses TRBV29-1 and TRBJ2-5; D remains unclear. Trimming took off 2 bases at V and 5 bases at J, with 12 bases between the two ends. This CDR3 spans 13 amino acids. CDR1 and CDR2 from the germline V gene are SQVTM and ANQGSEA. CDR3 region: CSVETLLFETQYF. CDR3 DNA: TGCAGCGTTGAAACTCTGCTTTTCGAGACCCAGTACTTC.

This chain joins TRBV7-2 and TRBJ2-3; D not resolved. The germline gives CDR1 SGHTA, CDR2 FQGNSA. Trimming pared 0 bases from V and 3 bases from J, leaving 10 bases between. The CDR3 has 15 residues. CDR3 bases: TGTGCCAGCAGCTTAGCGCAGGTGCATACAGATACGCAGTATTTT. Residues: CASSLAQVHTDTQYF. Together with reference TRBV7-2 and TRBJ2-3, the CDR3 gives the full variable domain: GAGVSQSPSNKVTEKGKDVELRCDPISGHTALYWYRQSLGQGLEFLIYFQGNSAPDKSGLPSDRFSAERTGGSVSTLTIQRTQQEDSAVYLCASSLAQVHTDTQYFGPGTRLTVL.

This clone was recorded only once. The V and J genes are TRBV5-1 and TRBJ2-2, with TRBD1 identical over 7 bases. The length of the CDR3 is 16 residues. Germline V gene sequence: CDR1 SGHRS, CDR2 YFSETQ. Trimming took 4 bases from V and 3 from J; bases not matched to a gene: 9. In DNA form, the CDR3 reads TGCGCCAGCAGCCCAAGCGTAGGGGGCGACACCGGGGAGCTGTTTTTT. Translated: CASSPSVGGDTGELFF.